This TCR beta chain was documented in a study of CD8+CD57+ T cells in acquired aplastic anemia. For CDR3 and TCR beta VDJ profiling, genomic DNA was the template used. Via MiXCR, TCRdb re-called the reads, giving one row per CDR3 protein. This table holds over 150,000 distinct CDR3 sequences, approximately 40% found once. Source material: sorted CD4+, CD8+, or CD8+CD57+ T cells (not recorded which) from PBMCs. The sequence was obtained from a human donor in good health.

CDR3 protein: CATSSEGANVLTF. The DNA for the CDR3 is TGTGCCACCAGCAGCGAGGGGGCCAACGTCCTGACTTTC. The chain links TRBV15 to TRBJ2-6; no firm D call. V was shortened by 3 bases and J by 4 bases, with 4 bases between the two germline ends. The CDR3 contains 13 residues. Germline values: CDR1 LNHNV, CDR2 YYDKDF (reference sequence).